This T cell receptor beta chain was retrieved from a study of PD-L1 blockade in urothelial cancer. About the study: Atezolizumab, begun by patients in the mid-2010s, was given at 1,200 mg intravenously every 3 weeks. Blood drawn 3 weeks (second dose) and 6 weeks after treatment start was analyzed.

TCRdb's copy holds only in-frame clones and misses some; the assay was immunoSEQ multiplex PCR. The sample lists 90,000 to 120,000 clones; 70% to 90% were seen once. Between the trimmed V and J ends, which lost 1 base and 8 bases, there was a span of 17 bases. CDR1 is SGHNT, CDR2 YYREEE, per germline (reference sequence). The CDR3 covers 15 residues. The receptor's source is a man between 50 and 59 years old with urothelial cancer. This chain connects TRBV5-4 to TRBJ2-3; D possibly corresponds to TRBD1 (5 bases). The sequencing here drew on PBMCs, taken around atezolizumab (anti-PD-L1) treatment. In nucleotides, the CDR3 is TGTGCCAGCAGCTTGAAAGGCGAATATGGGGCTACGCAGTATTTT. The encoded protein is CASSLKGEYGATQYF.